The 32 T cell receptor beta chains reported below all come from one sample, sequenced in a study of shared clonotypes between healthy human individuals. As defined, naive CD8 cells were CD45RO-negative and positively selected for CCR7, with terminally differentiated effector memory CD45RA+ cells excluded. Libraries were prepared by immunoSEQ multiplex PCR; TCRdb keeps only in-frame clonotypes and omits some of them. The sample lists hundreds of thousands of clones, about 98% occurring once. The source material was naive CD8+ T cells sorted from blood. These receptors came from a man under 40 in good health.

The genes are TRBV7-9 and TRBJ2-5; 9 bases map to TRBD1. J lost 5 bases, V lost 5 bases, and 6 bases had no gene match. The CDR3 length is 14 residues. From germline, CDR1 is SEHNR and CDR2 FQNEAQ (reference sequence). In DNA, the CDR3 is TGTGCCAGCAGCACGGACAGGGGAGGGGAGACCCAGTACTTC. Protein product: CASSTDRGGETQYF.

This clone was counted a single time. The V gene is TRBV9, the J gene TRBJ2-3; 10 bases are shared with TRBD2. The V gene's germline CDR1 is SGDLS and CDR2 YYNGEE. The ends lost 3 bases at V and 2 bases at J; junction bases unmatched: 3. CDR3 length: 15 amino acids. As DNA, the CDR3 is TGTGCCAGCAGCGAAGGACTAGCGGACACAGATACGCAGTATTTT. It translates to CASSEGLADTDTQYF.

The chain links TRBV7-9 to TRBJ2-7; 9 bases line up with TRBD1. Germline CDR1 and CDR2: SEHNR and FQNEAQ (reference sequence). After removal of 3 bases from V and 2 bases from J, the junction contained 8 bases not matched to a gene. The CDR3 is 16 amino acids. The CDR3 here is CASSLLMTGGAYEQYF. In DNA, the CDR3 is TGTGCCAGCAGCTTGTTAATGACAGGGGGGGCCTACGAGCAGTACTTC. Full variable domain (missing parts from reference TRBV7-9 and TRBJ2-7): DTGVSQNPRHKITKRGQNVTFRCDPISEHNRLYWYRQTLGQGPEFLTYFQNEAQLEKSRLLSDRFSAERPKGSFSTLEIQRTEQGDSAMYLCASSLLMTGGAYEQYFGPGTRLTVT.

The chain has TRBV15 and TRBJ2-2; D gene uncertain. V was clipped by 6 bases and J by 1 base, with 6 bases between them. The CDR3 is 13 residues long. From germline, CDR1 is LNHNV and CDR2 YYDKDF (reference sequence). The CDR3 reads CATSPLNTGELFF. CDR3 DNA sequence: TGTGCCACCAGTCCCCTGAACACCGGGGAGCTGTTTTTT.

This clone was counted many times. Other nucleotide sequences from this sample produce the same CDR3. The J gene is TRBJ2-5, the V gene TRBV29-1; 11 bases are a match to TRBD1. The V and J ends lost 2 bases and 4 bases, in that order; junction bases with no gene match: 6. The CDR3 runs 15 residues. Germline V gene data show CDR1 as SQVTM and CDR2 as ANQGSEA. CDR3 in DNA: TGCAGCGTTGAAATGGACAGGGGGCGCACAGAGACCCAGTACTTC. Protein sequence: CSVEMDRGRTETQYF.

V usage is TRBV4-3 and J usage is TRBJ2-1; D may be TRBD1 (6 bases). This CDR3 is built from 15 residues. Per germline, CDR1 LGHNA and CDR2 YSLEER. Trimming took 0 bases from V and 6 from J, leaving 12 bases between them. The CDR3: CASSQDSGAFNEQFF. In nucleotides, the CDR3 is TGCGCCAGCAGCCAAGATTCAGGGGCCTTCAATGAGCAGTTCTTC.

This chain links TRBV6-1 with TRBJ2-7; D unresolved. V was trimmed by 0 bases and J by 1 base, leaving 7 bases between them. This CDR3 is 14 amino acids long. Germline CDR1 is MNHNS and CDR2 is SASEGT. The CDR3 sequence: CASSEAEGSYEQYF. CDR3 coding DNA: TGTGCCAGCAGTGAAGCAGAAGGTTCCTACGAGCAGTACTTC.

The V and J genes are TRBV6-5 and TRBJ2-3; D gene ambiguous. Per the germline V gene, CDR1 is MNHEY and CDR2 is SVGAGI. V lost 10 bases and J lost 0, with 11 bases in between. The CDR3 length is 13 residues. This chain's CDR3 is CATSKRSTDTQYF. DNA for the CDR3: TGTGCCACGTCTAAGAGGAGCACAGATACGCAGTATTTT.

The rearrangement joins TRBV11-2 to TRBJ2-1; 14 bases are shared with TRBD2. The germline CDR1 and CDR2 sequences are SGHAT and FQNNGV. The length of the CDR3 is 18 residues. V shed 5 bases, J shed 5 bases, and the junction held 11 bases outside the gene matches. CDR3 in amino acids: CASSLGLAGGVEDNEQFF. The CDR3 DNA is TGTGCCAGCAGCCTCGGACTAGCGGGAGGAGTAGAGGACAATGAGCAGTTCTTC.

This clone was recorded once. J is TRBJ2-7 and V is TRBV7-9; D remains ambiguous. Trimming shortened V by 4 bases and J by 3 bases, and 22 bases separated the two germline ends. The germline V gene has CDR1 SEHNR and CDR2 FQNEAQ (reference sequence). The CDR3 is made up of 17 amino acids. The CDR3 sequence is CASSSKTRDPRNYEQYF. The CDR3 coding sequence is TGTGCCAGCAGCTCGAAGACCCGAGACCCGAGGAACTACGAGCAGTACTTC.

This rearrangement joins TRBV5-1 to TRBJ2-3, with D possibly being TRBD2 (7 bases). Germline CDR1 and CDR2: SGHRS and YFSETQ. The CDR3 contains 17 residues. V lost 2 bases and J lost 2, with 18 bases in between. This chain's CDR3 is CASSFWTIGGATDTQYF. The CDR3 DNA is TGCGCCAGCAGCTTCTGGACAATAGGGGGGGCCACAGATACGCAGTATTTT.

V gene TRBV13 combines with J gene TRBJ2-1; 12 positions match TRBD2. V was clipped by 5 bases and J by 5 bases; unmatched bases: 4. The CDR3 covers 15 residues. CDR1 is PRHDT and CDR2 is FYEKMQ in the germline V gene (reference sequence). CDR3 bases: TGTGCCAGCAGCGAGACTAGCGGGAGCAACAATGAGCAGTTCTTC. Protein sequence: CASSETSGSNNEQFF.

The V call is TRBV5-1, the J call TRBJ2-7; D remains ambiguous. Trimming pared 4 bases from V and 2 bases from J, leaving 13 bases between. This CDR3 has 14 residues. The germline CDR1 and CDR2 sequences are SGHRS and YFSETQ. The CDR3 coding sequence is TGCGCCAGCAGCGAAGGGATAAACGCCTACGAGCAGTACTTC. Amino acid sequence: CASSEGINAYEQYF.

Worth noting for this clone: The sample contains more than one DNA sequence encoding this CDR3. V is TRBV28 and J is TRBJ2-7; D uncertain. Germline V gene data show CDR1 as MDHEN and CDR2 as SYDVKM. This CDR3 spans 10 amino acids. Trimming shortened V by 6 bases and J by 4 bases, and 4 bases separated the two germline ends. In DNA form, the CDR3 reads TGTGCCAGCAGGGATTACGAGCAGTACTTC. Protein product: CASRDYEQYF.

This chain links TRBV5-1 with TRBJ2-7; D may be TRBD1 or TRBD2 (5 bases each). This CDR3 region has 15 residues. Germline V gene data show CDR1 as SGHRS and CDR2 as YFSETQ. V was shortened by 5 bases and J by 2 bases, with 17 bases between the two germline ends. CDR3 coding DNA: TGCGCCAGCAGGGAAGGGGCAGGAGGACCCTACGAGCAGTACTTC. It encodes CASREGAGGPYEQYF.

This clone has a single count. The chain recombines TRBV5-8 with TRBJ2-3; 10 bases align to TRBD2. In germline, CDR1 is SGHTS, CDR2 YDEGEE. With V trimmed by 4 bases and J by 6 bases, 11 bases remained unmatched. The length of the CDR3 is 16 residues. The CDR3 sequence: CASSHPGSGRLDTQYF. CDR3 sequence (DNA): TGTGCCAGCAGCCACCCGGGTAGCGGGAGGTTGGATACGCAGTATTTT.

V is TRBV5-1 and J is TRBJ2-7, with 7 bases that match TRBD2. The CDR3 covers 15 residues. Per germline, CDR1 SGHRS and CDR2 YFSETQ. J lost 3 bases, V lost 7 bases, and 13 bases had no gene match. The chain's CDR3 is CASGHHASGYYEQYF. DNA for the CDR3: TGCGCCAGCGGTCACCACGCTAGCGGTTACTACGAGCAGTACTTC.

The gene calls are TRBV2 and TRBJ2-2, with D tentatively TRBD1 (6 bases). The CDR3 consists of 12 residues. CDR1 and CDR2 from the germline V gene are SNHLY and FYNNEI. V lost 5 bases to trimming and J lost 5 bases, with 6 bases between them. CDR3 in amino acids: CASSQGTGELFF. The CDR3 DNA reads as TGTGCCAGCAGTCAGGGGACCGGGGAGCTGTTTTTT.

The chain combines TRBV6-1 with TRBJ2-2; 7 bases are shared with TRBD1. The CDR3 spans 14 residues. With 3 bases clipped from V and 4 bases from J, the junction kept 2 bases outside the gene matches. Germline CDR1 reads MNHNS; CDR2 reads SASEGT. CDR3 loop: CASSETGPTGELFF. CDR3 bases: TGTGCCAGCAGTGAGACAGGGCCCACCGGGGAGCTGTTTTTT.

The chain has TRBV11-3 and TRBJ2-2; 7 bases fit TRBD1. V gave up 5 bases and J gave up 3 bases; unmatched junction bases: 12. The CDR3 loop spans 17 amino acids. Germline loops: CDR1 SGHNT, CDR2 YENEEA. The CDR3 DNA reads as TGTGCCAGCAGCCCCAGGCACGCCCAGGGGGACACCGGGGAGCTGTTTTTT. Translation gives CASSPRHAQGDTGELFF.

The CDR3 DNA reads TGTGCCAGCAGCCACAGCGGGGGGGATGAGCAGTTCTTC. Translated, it gives CASSHSGGDEQFF. The chain carries TRBV5-4 and TRBJ2-1; 10 bases map to TRBD2. Germline assignment: CDR1 SGHNT and CDR2 YYREEE (reference sequence). J gave up 8 bases and V 4 bases, and 3 bases lay outside the gene matches. This CDR3 contains 13 residues.

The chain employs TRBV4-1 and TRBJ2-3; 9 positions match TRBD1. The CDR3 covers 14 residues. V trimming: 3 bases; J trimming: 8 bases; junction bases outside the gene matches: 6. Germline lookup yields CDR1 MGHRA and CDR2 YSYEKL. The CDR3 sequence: CASSQTRQGGTQYF. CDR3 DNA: TGCGCCAGCAGCCAGACACGACAGGGGGGTACGCAGTATTTT.

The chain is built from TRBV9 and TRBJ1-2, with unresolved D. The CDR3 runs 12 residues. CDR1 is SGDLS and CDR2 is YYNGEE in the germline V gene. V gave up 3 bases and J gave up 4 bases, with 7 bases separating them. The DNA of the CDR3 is TGTGCCAGCAGCGAACGGACCTATGGCTACACCTTC. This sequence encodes CASSERTYGYTF.

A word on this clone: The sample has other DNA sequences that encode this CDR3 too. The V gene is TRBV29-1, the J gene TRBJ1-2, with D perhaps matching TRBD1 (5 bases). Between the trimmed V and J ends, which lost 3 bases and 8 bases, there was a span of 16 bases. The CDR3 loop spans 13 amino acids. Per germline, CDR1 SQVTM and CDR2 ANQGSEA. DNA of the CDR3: TGCAGCGTTGAGGGGACCCGGGACGGGGGCTACACCTTC. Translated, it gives CSVEGTRDGGYTF. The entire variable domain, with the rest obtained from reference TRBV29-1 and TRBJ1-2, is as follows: SAVISQKPSRDICQRGTSLTIQCQVDSQVTMMFWYRQQPGQSLTLIATANQGSEATYESGFVIDKFPISRPNLTFSTLTVSNMSPEDSSIYLCSVEGTRDGGYTFGSGTRLTVV.

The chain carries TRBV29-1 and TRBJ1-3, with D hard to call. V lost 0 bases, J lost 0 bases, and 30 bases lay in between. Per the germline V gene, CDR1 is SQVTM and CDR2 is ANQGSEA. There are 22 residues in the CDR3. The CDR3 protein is CSVEDPAIYQTRTGTSGNTIYF. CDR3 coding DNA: TGCAGCGTTGAAGATCCGGCCATCTATCAAACGCGGACGGGTACCTCTGGAAACACCATATATTTT.

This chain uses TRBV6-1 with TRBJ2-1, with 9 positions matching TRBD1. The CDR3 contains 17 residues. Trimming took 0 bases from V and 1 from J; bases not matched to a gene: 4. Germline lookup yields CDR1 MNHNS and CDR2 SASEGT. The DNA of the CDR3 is TGTGCCAGCAGTGAAGCAGGCGACAGGGGGTCCTACAATGAGCAGTTCTTC. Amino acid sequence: CASSEAGDRGSYNEQFF.

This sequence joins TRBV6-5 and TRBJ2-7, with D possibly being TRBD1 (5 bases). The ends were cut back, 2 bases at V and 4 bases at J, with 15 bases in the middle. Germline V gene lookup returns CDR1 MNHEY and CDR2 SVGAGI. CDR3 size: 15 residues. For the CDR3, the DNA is TGTGCCAGCAGTTACCTGTTCGACACAGGATACGAGCAGTACTTC. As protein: CASSYLFDTGYEQYF.

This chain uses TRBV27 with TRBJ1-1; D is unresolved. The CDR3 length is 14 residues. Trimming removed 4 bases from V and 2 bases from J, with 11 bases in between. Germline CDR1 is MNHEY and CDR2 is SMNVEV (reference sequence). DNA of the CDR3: TGTGCCAGCAGTTCGATCTTAGGAAACACTGAAGCTTTCTTT. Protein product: CASSSILGNTEAFF.

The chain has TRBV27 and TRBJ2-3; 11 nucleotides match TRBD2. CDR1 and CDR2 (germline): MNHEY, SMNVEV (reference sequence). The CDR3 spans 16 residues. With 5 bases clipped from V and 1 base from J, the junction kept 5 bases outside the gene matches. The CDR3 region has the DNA TGTGCCAGCAGTGCACAACTAGCGGGAGGCACAGATACGCAGTATTTT. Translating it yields CASSAQLAGGTDTQYF.

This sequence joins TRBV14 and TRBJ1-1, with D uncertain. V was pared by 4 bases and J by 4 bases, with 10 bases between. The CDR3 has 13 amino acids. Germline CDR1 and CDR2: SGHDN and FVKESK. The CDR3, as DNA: TGTGCCAGCAGCCGACTGGAGGGCACTGAAGCTTTCTTT. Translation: CASSRLEGTEAFF.

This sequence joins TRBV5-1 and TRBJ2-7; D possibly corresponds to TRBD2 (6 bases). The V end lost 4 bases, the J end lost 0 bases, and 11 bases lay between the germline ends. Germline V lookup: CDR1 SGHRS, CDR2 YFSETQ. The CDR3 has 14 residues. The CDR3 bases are TGCGCCAGCAGCCTCCCGGGACTCTCCTACGAGCAGTACTTC. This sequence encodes CASSLPGLSYEQYF. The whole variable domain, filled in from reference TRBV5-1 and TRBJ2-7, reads KAGVTQTPRYLIKTRGQQVTLSCSPISGHRSVSWYQQTPGQGLQFLFEYFSETQRNKGNFPGRFSGRQFSNSRSEMNVSTLELGDSALYLCASSLPGLSYEQYFGPGTRLTVT.

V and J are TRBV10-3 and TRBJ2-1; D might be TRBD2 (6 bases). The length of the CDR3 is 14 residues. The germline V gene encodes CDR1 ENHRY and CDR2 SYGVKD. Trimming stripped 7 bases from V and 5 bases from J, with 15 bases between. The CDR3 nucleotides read TGTGCCATCACGCTGGGGACTCCTAACAATGAGCAGTTCTTC. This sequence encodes CAITLGTPNNEQFF.